This T cell receptor beta chain was captured by sequencing in a study of T cells in Graves' hyperthyroidism and ophthalmopathy. The CDR3 is 14 residues long. The germline CDR1 and CDR2 sequences are MGHRA and YSYEKL. The V gene lost 0 bases and the J gene lost 3 bases, with 9 bases spanning the gap. Amplification of TCR beta CDR3 regions was performed using RNA transcripts as template. With the HTBI primer set, the TCR CDR3 went through a first round of RT-PCR. TCRdb called the multiplex PCR reads again in MiXCR, with one record for every CDR3 protein. The table records about 360,000 distinct CDR3 sequences, roughly 13% of them present only once. This clonotype was found a few times.

This chain links TRBV4-1 with TRBJ2-7, with D maybe TRBD1 (5 bases). This receptor was taken from a young woman with Graves' hyperthyroidism. The sequencing sample was made of blood. CDR3 protein: CASSQEGDSYEQYF. CDR3 nucleotides: TGCGCCAGCAGCCAAGAAGGAGACAGCTACGAGCAGTACTTC.